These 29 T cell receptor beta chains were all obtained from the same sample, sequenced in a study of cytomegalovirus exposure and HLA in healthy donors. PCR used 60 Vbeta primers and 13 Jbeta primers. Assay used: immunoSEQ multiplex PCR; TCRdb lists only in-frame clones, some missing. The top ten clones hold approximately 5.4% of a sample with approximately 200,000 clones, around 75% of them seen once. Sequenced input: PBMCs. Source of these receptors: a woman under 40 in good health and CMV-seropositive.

The chain's CDR3 is CASSRGGSVKNIQYF. Written as DNA, the CDR3 is TGTGCCAGCAGCCGAGGGGGCTCGGTGAAAAACATTCAGTACTTC. V usage is TRBV14 and J usage is TRBJ2-4, with 7 positions matching TRBD1. This CDR3 is 15 amino acids long. V shed 4 bases and J 4 bases; nucleotides not matched to a gene: 7. CDR1 and CDR2 (germline): SGHDN, FVKESK.

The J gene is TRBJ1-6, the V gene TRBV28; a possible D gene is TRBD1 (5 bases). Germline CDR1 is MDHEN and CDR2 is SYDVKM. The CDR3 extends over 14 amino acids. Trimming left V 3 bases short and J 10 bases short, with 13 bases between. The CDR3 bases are TGTGCCAGCAGTTTGGCAGGGATAGGATCACCCCTCCACTTT. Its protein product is CASSLAGIGSPLHF.

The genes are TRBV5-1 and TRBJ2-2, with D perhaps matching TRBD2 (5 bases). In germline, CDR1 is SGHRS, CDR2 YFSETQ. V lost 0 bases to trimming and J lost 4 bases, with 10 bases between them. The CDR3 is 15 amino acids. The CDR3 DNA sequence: TGCGCCAGCAGCTTGGGAGGGTCGGCCACCGGGGAGCTGTTTTTT. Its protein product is CASSLGGSATGELFF.

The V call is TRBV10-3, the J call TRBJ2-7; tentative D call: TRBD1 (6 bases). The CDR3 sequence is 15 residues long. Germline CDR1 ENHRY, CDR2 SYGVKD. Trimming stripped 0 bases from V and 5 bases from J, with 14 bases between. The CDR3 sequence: CAISESITGTDEQYF. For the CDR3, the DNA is TGTGCCATCAGTGAGTCGATAACAGGGACGGACGAGCAGTACTTC.

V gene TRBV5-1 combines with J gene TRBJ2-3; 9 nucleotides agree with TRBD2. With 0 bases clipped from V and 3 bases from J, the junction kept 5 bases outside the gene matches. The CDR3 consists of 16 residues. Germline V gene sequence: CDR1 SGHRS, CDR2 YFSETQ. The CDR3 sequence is CASSLVAGGMTDTQYF. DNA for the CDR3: TGCGCCAGCAGCTTGGTGGCGGGGGGGATGACAGATACGCAGTATTTT.

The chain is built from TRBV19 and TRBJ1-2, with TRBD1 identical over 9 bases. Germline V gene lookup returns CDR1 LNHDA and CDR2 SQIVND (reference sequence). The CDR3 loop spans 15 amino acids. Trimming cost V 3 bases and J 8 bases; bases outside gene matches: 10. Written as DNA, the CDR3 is TGTGCCAGTAGTATGTCGGGACAGGGATTGGGAGGCTACACCTTC. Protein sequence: CASSMSGQGLGGYTF.

The CDR3 here is CASSPPGITVEAFF. In DNA form, the CDR3 reads TGTGCCAGCAGCCCCCCGGGGATAACGGTTGAAGCTTTCTTT. The chain uses TRBV5-6 and TRBJ1-1, with unresolved D. The CDR3 runs to 14 residues. V dropped 4 bases and J dropped 7 bases, with 17 bases sitting between them. CDR1 is SGHDT and CDR2 is YYEEEE in the germline V gene.

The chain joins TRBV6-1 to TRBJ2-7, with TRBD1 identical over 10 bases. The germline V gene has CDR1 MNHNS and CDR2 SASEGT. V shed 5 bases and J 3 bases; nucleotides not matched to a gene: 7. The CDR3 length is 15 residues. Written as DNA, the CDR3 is TGTGCCAGCAGTCAAACAGGACAGGGGGGCTACGAGCAGTACTTC. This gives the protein CASSQTGQGGYEQYF.

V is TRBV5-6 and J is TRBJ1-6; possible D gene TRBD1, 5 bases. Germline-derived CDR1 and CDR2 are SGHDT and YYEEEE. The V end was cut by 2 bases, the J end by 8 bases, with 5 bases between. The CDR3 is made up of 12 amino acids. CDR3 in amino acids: CASSLGDSPLHF. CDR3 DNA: TGTGCCAGCAGCTTAGGGGATTCACCCCTCCACTTT.

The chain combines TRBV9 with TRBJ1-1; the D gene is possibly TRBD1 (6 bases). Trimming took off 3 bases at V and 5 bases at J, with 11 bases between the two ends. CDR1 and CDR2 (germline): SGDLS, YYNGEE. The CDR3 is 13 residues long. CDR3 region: CASSEGVGTEAFF. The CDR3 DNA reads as TGTGCCAGCAGCGAGGGGGTAGGGACTGAAGCTTTCTTT.

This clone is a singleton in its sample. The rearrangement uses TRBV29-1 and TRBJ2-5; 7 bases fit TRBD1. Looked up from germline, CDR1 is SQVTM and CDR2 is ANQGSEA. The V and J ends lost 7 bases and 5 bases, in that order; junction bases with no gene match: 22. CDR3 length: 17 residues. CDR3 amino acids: CSARGSQAGVSVETQYF. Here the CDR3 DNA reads TGCAGCGCCAGGGGGTCCCAAGCCGGGGTTTCAGTCGAGACCCAGTACTTC.

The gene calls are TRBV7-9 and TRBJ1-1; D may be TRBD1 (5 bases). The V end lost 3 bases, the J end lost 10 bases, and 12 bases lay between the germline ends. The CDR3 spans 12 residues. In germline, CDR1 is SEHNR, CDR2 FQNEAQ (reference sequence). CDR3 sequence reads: CASSFSFQGAFF. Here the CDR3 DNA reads TGTGCCAGCAGCTTCTCGTTCCAGGGAGCTTTCTTT.

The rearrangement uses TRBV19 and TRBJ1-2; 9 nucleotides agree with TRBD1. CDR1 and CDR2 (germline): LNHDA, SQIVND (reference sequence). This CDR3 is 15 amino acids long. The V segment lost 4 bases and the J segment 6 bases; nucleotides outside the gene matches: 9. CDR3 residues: CASSKRQGEMDGYTF. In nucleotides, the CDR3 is TGTGCCAGTAGTAAAAGACAGGGGGAGATGGATGGCTACACCTTC.

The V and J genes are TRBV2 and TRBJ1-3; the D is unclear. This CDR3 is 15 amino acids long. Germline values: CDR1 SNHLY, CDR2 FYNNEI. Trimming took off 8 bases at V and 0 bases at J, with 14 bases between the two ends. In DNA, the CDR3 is TGTGCCAGCCGCGTATTTTCGATCTCTGGAAACACCATATATTTT. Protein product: CASRVFSISGNTIYF.

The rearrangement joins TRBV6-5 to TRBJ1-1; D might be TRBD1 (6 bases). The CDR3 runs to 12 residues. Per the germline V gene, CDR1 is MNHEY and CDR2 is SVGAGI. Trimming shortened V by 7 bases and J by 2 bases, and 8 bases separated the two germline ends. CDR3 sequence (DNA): TGTGCCAGCACCAGGGGTAACACTGAAGCTTTCTTT. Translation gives CASTRGNTEAFF.

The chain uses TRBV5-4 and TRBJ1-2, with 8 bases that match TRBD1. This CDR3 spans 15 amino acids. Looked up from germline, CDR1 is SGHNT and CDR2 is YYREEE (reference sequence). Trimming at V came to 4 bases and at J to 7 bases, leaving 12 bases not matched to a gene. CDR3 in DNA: TGTGCCAGCAGCATGACCAGGGGGCGATTGTGTGGCTACACCTTC. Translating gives CASSMTRGRLCGYTF. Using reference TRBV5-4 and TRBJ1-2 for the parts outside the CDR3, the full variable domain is ETGVTQSPTHLIKTRGQQVTLRCSSQSGHNTVSWYQQALGQGPQFIFQYYREEENGRGNFPPRFSGLQFPNYSSELNVNALELDDSALYLCASSMTRGRLCGYTFGSGTRLTVV.

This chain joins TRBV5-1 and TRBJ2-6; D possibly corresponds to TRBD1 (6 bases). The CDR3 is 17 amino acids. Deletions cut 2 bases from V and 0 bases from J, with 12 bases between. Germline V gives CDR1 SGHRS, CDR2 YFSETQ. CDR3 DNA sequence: TGCGCCAGCAGCTTAAGGACAGCGATCTCTGGGGCCAACGTCCTGACTTTC. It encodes CASSLRTAISGANVLTF.

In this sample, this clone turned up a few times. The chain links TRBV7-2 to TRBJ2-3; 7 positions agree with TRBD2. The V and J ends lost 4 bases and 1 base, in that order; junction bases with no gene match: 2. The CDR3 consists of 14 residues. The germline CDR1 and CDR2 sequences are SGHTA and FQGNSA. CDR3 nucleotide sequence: TGTGCCAGCAGCTCAGGACTAGGCACAGATACGCAGTATTTT. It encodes CASSSGLGTDTQYF.

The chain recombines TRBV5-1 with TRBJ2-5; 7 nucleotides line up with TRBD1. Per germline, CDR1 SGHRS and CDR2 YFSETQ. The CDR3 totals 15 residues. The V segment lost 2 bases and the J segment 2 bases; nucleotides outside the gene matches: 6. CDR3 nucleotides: TGCGCCAGCAGCTTTACGGGACAGAGACAAGAGACCCAGTACTTC. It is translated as CASSFTGQRQETQYF.

The CDR3 spells CASSLGPVSGEAFF. The CDR3 DNA sequence: TGTGCCAGCAGCTTAGGCCCCGTCAGTGGTGAAGCTTTCTTT. The V gene is TRBV13, the J gene TRBJ1-1; D not certain. V dropped 0 bases and J dropped 7 bases, with 12 bases sitting between them. CDR3 size: 14 residues. Looked up from germline, CDR1 is PRHDT and CDR2 is FYEKMQ (reference sequence).

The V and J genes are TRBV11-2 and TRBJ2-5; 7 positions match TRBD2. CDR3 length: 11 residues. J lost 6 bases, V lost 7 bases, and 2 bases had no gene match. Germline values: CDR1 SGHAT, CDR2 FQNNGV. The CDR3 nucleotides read TGTGCCAGCACGGGGGGAAAGACCCAGTACTTC. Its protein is CASTGGKTQYF.

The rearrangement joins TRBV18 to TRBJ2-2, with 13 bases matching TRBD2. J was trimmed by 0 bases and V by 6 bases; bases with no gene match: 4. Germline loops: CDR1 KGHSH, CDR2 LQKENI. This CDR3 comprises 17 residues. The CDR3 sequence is CASSQLAGGTNTGELFF. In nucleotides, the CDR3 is TGTGCCAGCTCCCAACTAGCGGGAGGGACGAACACCGGGGAGCTGTTTTTT.

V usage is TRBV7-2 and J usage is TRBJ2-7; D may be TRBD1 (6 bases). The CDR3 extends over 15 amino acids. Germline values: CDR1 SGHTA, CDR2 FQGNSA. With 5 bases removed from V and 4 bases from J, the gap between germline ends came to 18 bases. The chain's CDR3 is CASSALIGTQYEQYF. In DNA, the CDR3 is TGTGCCAGCAGCGCCCTTATCGGGACACAATACGAGCAGTACTTC.

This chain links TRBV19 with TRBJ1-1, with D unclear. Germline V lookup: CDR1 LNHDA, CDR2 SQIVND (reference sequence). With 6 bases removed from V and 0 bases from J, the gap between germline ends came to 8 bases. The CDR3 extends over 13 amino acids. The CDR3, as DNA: TGTGCCAGTAGGTTCACAGTGAACACTGAAGCTTTCTTT. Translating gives CASRFTVNTEAFF.

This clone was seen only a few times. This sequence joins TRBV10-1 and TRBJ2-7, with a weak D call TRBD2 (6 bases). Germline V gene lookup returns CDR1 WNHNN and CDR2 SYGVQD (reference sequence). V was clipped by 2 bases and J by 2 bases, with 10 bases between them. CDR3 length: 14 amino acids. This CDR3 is CASSELGGAYEQYF. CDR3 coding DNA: TGCGCCAGCAGTGAGCTGGGGGGAGCCTACGAGCAGTACTTC.

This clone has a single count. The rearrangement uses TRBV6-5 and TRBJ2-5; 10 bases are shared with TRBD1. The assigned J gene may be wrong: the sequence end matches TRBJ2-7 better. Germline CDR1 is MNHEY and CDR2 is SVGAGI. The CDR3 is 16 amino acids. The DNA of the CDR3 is TGTGCCAGCAGTTGGGACCGGGACAGGGGCTCCTACGAGCAGTACTTC. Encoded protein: CASSWDRDRGSYEQYF.

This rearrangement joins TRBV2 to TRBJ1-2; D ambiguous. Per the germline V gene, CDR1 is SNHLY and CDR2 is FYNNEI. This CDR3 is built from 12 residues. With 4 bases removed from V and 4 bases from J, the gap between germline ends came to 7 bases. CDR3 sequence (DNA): TGTGCCAGCAGTGGGCTTGGCTATGGCTACACCTTC. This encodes CASSGLGYGYTF.

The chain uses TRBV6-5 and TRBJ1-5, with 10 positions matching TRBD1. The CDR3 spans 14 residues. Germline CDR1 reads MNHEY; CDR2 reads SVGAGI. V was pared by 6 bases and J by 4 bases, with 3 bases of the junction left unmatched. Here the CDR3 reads CASRGDRGNQPQHF. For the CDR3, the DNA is TGTGCCAGCAGAGGGGACAGGGGTAATCAGCCCCAGCATTTT.

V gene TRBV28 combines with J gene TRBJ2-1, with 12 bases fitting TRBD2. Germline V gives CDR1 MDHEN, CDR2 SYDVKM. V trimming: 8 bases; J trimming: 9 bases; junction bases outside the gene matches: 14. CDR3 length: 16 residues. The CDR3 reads CASGMRLAGVRFEQFF. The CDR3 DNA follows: TGTGCCAGCGGAATGAGACTAGCGGGAGTAAGATTTGAGCAGTTCTTC.